These T cell receptor beta chains were read from a single sample in a study of memory CD4+ T cells and cytomegalovirus serostatus. Measured with immunoSEQ multiplex PCR; TCRdb has only the in-frame clones, and not every one. The table lists about 82,000 clones, 75% to 90% of them singletons. The sequencing sample was made of memory CD4+ T cells from blood. These receptors were obtained from an adult in good health and CMV-seronegative. The CDR3 runs from the conserved cysteine through the conserved F or W. D genes are given only for firm matches. Clone size is given for some rows only: seen once, a few or many times, or a class if the clone is expanded.

v_call: TRBV19; clone_size: .; d_call: .; cdr3_length: 13; j_call: TRBJ1-2; cdr3_aa: CASSIETFYGYTF; cdr3_nt: TGTGCCAGTAGTATAGAGACCTTCTATGGCTACACCTTC
v_call: TRBV5-8; clone_size: .; d_call: .; cdr3_length: 14; j_call: TRBJ1-1; cdr3_aa: CASSLGQPGTEAFF; cdr3_nt: TGTGCCAGCAGCTTGGGACAGCCGGGCACTGAAGCTTTCTTT
v_call: TRBV14; clone_size: .; d_call: .; cdr3_length: 15; j_call: TRBJ2-7; cdr3_aa: CASSQDLKGSYEQYF; cdr3_nt: TGTGCCAGCAGCCAAGATCTTAAAGGGTCCTACGAGCAGTACTTC
v_call: TRBV7-8; clone_size: .; d_call: .; cdr3_length: 17; j_call: TRBJ2-1; cdr3_aa: CASSGRRGGGPANEQFF; cdr3_nt: TGTGCCAGCAGCGGACGCAGGGGAGGGGGGCCCGCAAATGAGCAGTTCTTC
v_call: TRBV28; clone_size: .; d_call: TRBD1; cdr3_length: 14; j_call: TRBJ1-2; cdr3_aa: CASTGGQGWRGYTF; cdr3_nt: TGTGCCAGCACCGGGGGACAGGGGTGGAGGGGCTACACCTTC
v_call: TRBV7-2; clone_size: .; d_call: .; cdr3_length: 15; j_call: TRBJ2-5; cdr3_aa: CASSLLGVNQETQYF; cdr3_nt: TGTGCCAGCAGCTTACTCGGGGTGAACCAAGAGACCCAGTACTTC
v_call: TRBV7-9; clone_size: .; d_call: TRBD1; cdr3_length: 17; j_call: TRBJ1-2; cdr3_aa: CASSYGTGGRWDYGYTF; cdr3_nt: TGTGCCAGCAGCTACGGGACAGGGGGCCGGTGGGACTATGGCTACACCTTC
v_call: TRBV6-5; clone_size: .; d_call: TRBD1; cdr3_length: 14; j_call: TRBJ1-6; cdr3_aa: CASSPDRESSPLHF; cdr3_nt: TGTGCCAGCAGCCCTGACAGGGAAAGTTCACCCCTCCACTTT
v_call: TRBV7-4; clone_size: .; d_call: .; cdr3_length: 15; j_call: TRBJ1-5; cdr3_aa: CASSPCKRGERSQHF; cdr3_nt: TGTGCCAGCAGCCCATGCAAGAGGGGGGAAAGGTCCCAGCATTTT
v_call: TRBV11-3; clone_size: .; d_call: TRBD1; cdr3_length: 15; j_call: TRBJ2-3; cdr3_aa: CASSLRQGGTDTQYF; cdr3_nt: TGTGCCAGCAGCTTAAGACAGGGGGGCACAGATACGCAGTATTTT
v_call: TRBV7-2; clone_size: few; d_call: .; cdr3_length: 14; j_call: TRBJ2-7; cdr3_aa: CASSPVPAAYEQYF; cdr3_nt: .
v_call: TRBV29-1; clone_size: .; d_call: .; cdr3_length: 12; j_call: TRBJ1-4; cdr3_aa: CSVGGTNEKLFF; cdr3_nt: TGCAGCGTTGGGGGGACTAATGAAAAACTGTTTTTT
v_call: TRBV10-3; clone_size: .; d_call: TRBD2; cdr3_length: 15; j_call: TRBJ2-1; cdr3_aa: CAISEGGGSYNEQFF; cdr3_nt: TGTGCCATCAGTGAGGGCGGGGGCTCCTACAATGAGCAGTTCTTC
v_call: TRBV7-6; clone_size: once; d_call: TRBD1; cdr3_length: 14; j_call: TRBJ2-7; cdr3_aa: CASSTGTGGYEQYF; cdr3_nt: TGTGCCAGCAGCACAGGGACAGGAGGCTACGAGCAGTACTTC
v_call: TRBV5-1; clone_size: .; d_call: TRBD2; cdr3_length: 15; j_call: TRBJ2-5; cdr3_aa: CASSDTAGGPETQYF; cdr3_nt: TGCGCCAGCAGCGACACAGCGGGGGGGCCCGAGACCCAGTACTTC
v_call: TRBV28; clone_size: .; d_call: TRBD2; cdr3_length: 15; j_call: TRBJ2-1; cdr3_aa: CASSLYVAGDNEQFF; cdr3_nt: TGTGCCAGCAGTTTATATGTAGCGGGGGACAATGAGCAGTTCTTC
v_call: TRBV7-3; clone_size: .; d_call: .; cdr3_length: 16; j_call: TRBJ2-1; cdr3_aa: CASSLEGGRNRYEQFF; cdr3_nt: TGTGCCAGCAGCTTAGAGGGGGGTCGCAATAGATATGAGCAGTTCTTC
v_call: TRBV12-5; clone_size: .; d_call: .; cdr3_length: 13; j_call: TRBJ1-1; cdr3_aa: CASGLEPGQEAFF; cdr3_nt: TGTGCTAGTGGTTTAGAACCGGGACAAGAAGCTTTCTTT
v_call: TRBV28; clone_size: few; d_call: .; cdr3_length: 12; j_call: TRBJ1-5; cdr3_aa: CASSLTGRPQHF; cdr3_nt: TGTGCCAGCAGTTTGACAGGAAGGCCCCAGCATTTT
v_call: TRBV29-1; clone_size: .; d_call: .; cdr3_length: 13; j_call: TRBJ2-7; cdr3_aa: CSVGWTEVYEQYF; cdr3_nt: TGCAGCGTTGGTTGGACGGAAGTCTACGAGCAGTACTTC
v_call: TRBV4-2; clone_size: .; d_call: .; cdr3_length: 15; j_call: TRBJ1-4; cdr3_aa: CASSHPAATNEKLFF; cdr3_nt: TGTGCCAGCAGCCACCCGGCTGCAACTAATGAAAAACTGTTTTTT
v_call: TRBV5-6; clone_size: .; d_call: .; cdr3_length: 13; j_call: TRBJ1-6; cdr3_aa: CASSLMGDSPLHF; cdr3_nt: TGTGCCAGCAGCCTCATGGGGGATTCACCCCTCCACTTT
v_call: TRBV28; clone_size: .; d_call: TRBD1; cdr3_length: 15; j_call: TRBJ2-2; cdr3_aa: CASSFRDRNTGELFF; cdr3_nt: TGTGCCAGCAGTTTCCGGGACAGGAACACCGGGGAGCTGTTTTTT
v_call: TRBV27; clone_size: .; d_call: .; cdr3_length: 14; j_call: TRBJ1-1; cdr3_aa: CASSLTGENTEAFF; cdr3_nt: TGTGCCAGCAGTTTAACCGGGGAGAACACTGAAGCTTTCTTT
v_call: TRBV30; clone_size: once; d_call: .; cdr3_length: 13; j_call: TRBJ1-2; cdr3_aa: CAWSVGGDYGYTF; cdr3_nt: TGTGCCTGGAGTGTGGGGGGTGACTATGGCTACACCTTC
v_call: TRBV2; clone_size: .; d_call: .; cdr3_length: 13; j_call: TRBJ1-2; cdr3_aa: CASSDRQVYGYTF; cdr3_nt: TGTGCCAGCAGTGACCGGCAGGTATATGGCTACACCTTC
v_call: TRBV5-1; clone_size: once; d_call: .; cdr3_length: 14; j_call: TRBJ2-1; cdr3_aa: CASSLERGDGEQFF; cdr3_nt: TGCGCCAGCAGCTTGGAGAGGGGAGATGGTGAGCAGTTCTTC
v_call: TRBV6-6; clone_size: once; d_call: .; cdr3_length: 15; j_call: TRBJ1-5; cdr3_aa: CASSYRTADNQPQHF; cdr3_nt: TGTGCCAGCAGTTACCGGACAGCGGACAATCAGCCCCAGCATTTT
v_call: TRBV5-1; clone_size: .; d_call: .; cdr3_length: 14; j_call: TRBJ2-5; cdr3_aa: CASSGGTAAETQYF; cdr3_nt: TGCGCCAGCAGCGGCGGGACTGCCGCAGAGACCCAGTACTTC
v_call: TRBV5-1; clone_size: .; d_call: TRBD2; cdr3_length: 17; j_call: TRBJ2-2; cdr3_aa: CASSWQLAGGPGGELFF; cdr3_nt: TGCGCCAGCAGCTGGCAGCTAGCGGGGGGGCCTGGCGGGGAGCTGTTTTTT
v_call: TRBV28; clone_size: .; d_call: .; cdr3_length: 13; j_call: TRBJ1-2; cdr3_aa: CASSLDGGRGYTF; cdr3_nt: TGTGCCAGCAGTTTAGACGGGGGGCGCGGCTACACCTTC
v_call: TRBV7-7; clone_size: once; d_call: TRBD1; cdr3_length: 16; j_call: TRBJ2-2; cdr3_aa: CASSKYRGRDTGELFF; cdr3_nt: TGTGCTAGCAGCAAATACAGGGGCCGGGACACCGGGGAGCTGTTTTTT
v_call: TRBV7-9; clone_size: .; d_call: .; cdr3_length: 15; j_call: TRBJ1-3; cdr3_aa: CASSLGGQTGNTIYF; cdr3_nt: TGTGCCAGCAGCTTAGGGGGTCAGACTGGAAACACCATATATTTT
v_call: TRBV14; clone_size: .; d_call: TRBD1; cdr3_length: 19; j_call: TRBJ1-1; cdr3_aa: CASSQEAGTGMGWGTEAFF; cdr3_nt: TGTGCCAGCAGCCAAGAGGCCGGGACAGGGATGGGGTGGGGCACTGAAGCTTTCTTT
v_call: TRBV28; clone_size: .; d_call: .; cdr3_length: 13; j_call: TRBJ2-1; cdr3_aa: CASSLRVGGEQFF; cdr3_nt: TGTGCCAGCAGTTTAAGGGTAGGAGGAGAGCAGTTCTTC
v_call: TRBV7-9; clone_size: .; d_call: .; cdr3_length: 15; j_call: TRBJ1-1; cdr3_aa: CASSLDGDLGTEAFF; cdr3_nt: TGTGCCAGCAGCTTAGACGGCGATTTAGGCACTGAAGCTTTCTTT
v_call: TRBV9; clone_size: .; d_call: .; cdr3_length: 15; j_call: TRBJ1-3; cdr3_aa: CASSAGGSSGNTIYF; cdr3_nt: TGTGCCAGCAGCGCCGGAGGGAGCTCTGGAAACACCATATATTTT
v_call: TRBV7-3; clone_size: .; d_call: .; cdr3_length: 10; j_call: TRBJ2-5; cdr3_aa: CASRGETQYF; cdr3_nt: TGTGCCAGCCGGGGGGAGACCCAGTACTTC
v_call: TRBV4-1; clone_size: .; d_call: TRBD2; cdr3_length: 16; j_call: TRBJ2-2; cdr3_aa: CASRRRLAGDTGELFF; cdr3_nt: TGCGCCAGCAGGCGAAGACTAGCGGGGGACACCGGGGAGCTGTTTTTT
v_call: TRBV29-1; clone_size: .; d_call: .; cdr3_length: 13; j_call: TRBJ1-1; cdr3_aa: CSVLRRLNTEAFF; cdr3_nt: TGCAGCGTTCTACGACGGTTGAACACTGAAGCTTTCTTT
v_call: TRBV7-8; clone_size: .; d_call: TRBD2; cdr3_length: 16; j_call: TRBJ2-7; cdr3_aa: CASSYTGGTLLSEQYF; cdr3_nt: TGTGCCAGCAGCTACACCGGGGGGACCCTTCTCTCCGAGCAGTACTTC
v_call: TRBV2; clone_size: .; d_call: .; cdr3_length: 16; j_call: TRBJ1-1; cdr3_aa: CASSEEPRGSNTEAFF; cdr3_nt: TGTGCCAGCAGTGAGGAGCCACGGGGGTCGAACACTGAAGCTTTCTTT
v_call: TRBV18; clone_size: .; d_call: .; cdr3_length: 15; j_call: TRBJ2-4; cdr3_aa: CASSPQAGERNIQYF; cdr3_nt: TGTGCCAGCTCACCACAGGCAGGAGAGAGAAACATTCAGTACTTC
v_call: TRBV30; clone_size: .; d_call: .; cdr3_length: 13; j_call: TRBJ1-1; cdr3_aa: CAWSVRWNTEAFF; cdr3_nt: TGTGCCTGGAGTGTACGGTGGAACACTGAAGCTTTCTTT
v_call: TRBV10-2; clone_size: .; d_call: .; cdr3_length: 14; j_call: TRBJ1-5; cdr3_aa: CASSDRASNQPQHF; cdr3_nt: TGCGCCAGCAGTGACCGGGCTAGCAATCAGCCCCAGCATTTT
v_call: TRBV19; clone_size: .; d_call: .; cdr3_length: 13; j_call: TRBJ1-1; cdr3_aa: CASSPGPYTEAFF; cdr3_nt: TGTGCCAGTAGCCCCGGACCTTACACTGAAGCTTTCTTT
v_call: TRBV7-2; clone_size: .; d_call: TRBD1; cdr3_length: 16; j_call: TRBJ2-6; cdr3_aa: CASSSQQGTGANVLTF; cdr3_nt: TGTGCCAGCAGCTCACAACAGGGGACTGGGGCCAACGTCCTGACTTTC
v_call: TRBV28; clone_size: .; d_call: .; cdr3_length: 16; j_call: TRBJ1-5; cdr3_aa: CASSQIWGVRNQPQHF; cdr3_nt: TGTGCCAGCAGTCAAATTTGGGGGGTGCGAAATCAGCCCCAGCATTTT
v_call: TRBV10-2; clone_size: .; d_call: TRBD1; cdr3_length: 12; j_call: TRBJ2-5; cdr3_aa: CASSEDRGTQYF; cdr3_nt: TGCGCCAGCAGTGAGGACAGGGGGACCCAGTACTTC
v_call: TRBV10-3; clone_size: .; d_call: TRBD1; cdr3_length: 14; j_call: TRBJ2-7; cdr3_aa: CAITAGQGAGEQYF; cdr3_nt: TGTGCCATCACGGCGGGACAGGGGGCGGGCGAGCAGTACTTC
v_call: TRBV7-6; clone_size: .; d_call: .; cdr3_length: 15; j_call: TRBJ1-4; cdr3_aa: CASSLGSIPAEKLFF; cdr3_nt: TGTGCCAGCAGCTTAGGCTCGATCCCTGCTGAAAAACTGTTTTTT
v_call: TRBV4-1; clone_size: .; d_call: TRBD1; cdr3_length: 15; j_call: TRBJ1-4; cdr3_aa: CASRGLGQGGEKLFF; cdr3_nt: TGCGCCAGCAGGGGGCTCGGACAGGGTGGAGAAAAACTGTTTTTT
v_call: TRBV10-3; clone_size: .; d_call: .; cdr3_length: 14; j_call: TRBJ1-2; cdr3_aa: CASQPQAPNYGYTF; cdr3_nt: TGTGCCTCTCAGCCACAGGCTCCTAACTATGGCTACACCTTC
v_call: TRBV7-6; clone_size: once; d_call: .; cdr3_length: 12; j_call: TRBJ1-2; cdr3_aa: CASSLHDTGYTF; cdr3_nt: TGTGCCAGCAGCTTACATGACACAGGCTACACCTTC
v_call: TRBV19; clone_size: .; d_call: .; cdr3_length: 15; j_call: TRBJ2-1; cdr3_aa: CASSPSGTRVGEQFF; cdr3_nt: TGTGCCAGTAGTCCCTCCGGGACGAGGGTGGGTGAGCAGTTCTTC
v_call: TRBV7-8; clone_size: .; d_call: TRBD1; cdr3_length: 15; j_call: TRBJ1-1; cdr3_aa: CASSLRTGIGTEAFF; cdr3_nt: TGTGCCAGCAGCCTGCGGACAGGGATCGGCACTGAAGCTTTCTTT